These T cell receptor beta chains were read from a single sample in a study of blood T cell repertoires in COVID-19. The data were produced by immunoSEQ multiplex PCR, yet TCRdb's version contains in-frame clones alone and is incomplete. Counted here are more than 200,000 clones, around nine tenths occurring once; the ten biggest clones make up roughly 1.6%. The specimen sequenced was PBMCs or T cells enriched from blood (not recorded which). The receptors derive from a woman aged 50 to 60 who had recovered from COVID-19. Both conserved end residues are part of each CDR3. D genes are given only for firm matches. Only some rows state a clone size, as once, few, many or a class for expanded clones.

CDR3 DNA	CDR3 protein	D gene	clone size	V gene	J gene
TGTGCCAGCAGCCCCTTAGCGGGAGTCCCGTCCACCGGGGAGCTGTTTTTT	CASSPLAGVPSTGELFF	TRBD2	-	TRBV5-4	TRBJ2-2
TGCGCCAGCAGCTTGGGGGGAACAGGGCGGTTTGGAAACACCATATATTTT	CASSLGGTGRFGNTIYF	-	-	TRBV5-1	TRBJ1-3
TGTGCCAGCAGCACAGGGGGCATTCAGCCCCAGCATTTT	CASSTGGIQPQHF	TRBD1	once	TRBV2	TRBJ1-5
TGTGCCAGCAGCTACGCGGGGACTAGCGGGACTAATGAGCAGTTCTTC	CASSYAGTSGTNEQFF	TRBD2	-	TRBV6-5	TRBJ2-1
TGTGCCAGCAGTTTGATAACAGGGGGCTTTGACACTGAAGCTTTCTTT	CASSLITGGFDTEAFF	TRBD1	-	TRBV28	TRBJ1-1
TGTGCCAGCAGCTCCCGGGGGGCGGTGCACACCATATATTTT	CASSSRGAVHTIYF	-	once	TRBV11-2	TRBJ1-3
TGTGCCAGCAGTGAAGCGCTTCCCAGGGTTTTTGAAAAACTGTTTTTT	CASSEALPRVFEKLFF	-	-	TRBV6-1	TRBJ1-4
TGTGCCAGCCGTCGCGATACAGGGCGCACAGATACGCAGTATTTT	CASRRDTGRTDTQYF	-	-	TRBV11-2	TRBJ2-3
TGCAGCGTTTATGGACAGGGAAGGACTGAAGCTTTCTTT	CSVYGQGRTEAFF	TRBD1	-	TRBV29-1	TRBJ1-1
TGTGCCAGCAGCGGGACTAGCGGGTCTACCACCGGGGAGCTGTTTTTT	CASSGTSGSTTGELFF	TRBD2	-	TRBV6-4	TRBJ2-2
TGCAGCGTTACTAGCGGGACTAGCACAGATACGCAGTATTTT	CSVTSGTSTDTQYF	TRBD2	-	TRBV29-1	TRBJ2-3
TGCGCCAGCAGCTTAGGGGAGGAAAACTATGGCTACACCTTC	CASSLGEENYGYTF	-	-	TRBV5-1	TRBJ1-2
TGCGCCAGCAGCCTCACAGGGGTCGATGAAGCTTTCTTT	CASSLTGVDEAFF	TRBD1	-	TRBV5-1	TRBJ1-1
TGTGCCAGCAGCCGCCGGGGGGCAGCCTCTAATGAAAAACTGTTTTTT	CASSRRGAASNEKLFF	-	-	TRBV5-4	TRBJ1-4
TGTGCCAGCAGCCCCACGGCTAGCGGGAGGAACTACAATGAGCAGTTCTTC	CASSPTASGRNYNEQFF	TRBD2	-	TRBV4-2	TRBJ2-1
TGTGCCAGCAGCCAGGCGGCGGGACTAGCTCGGAATGAGCAGTTCTTC	CASSQAAGLARNEQFF	TRBD2	-	TRBV7-9	TRBJ2-1
TGTGCCTGGAGTGTCAGGGGCGGAGATGGCTACACCTTC	CAWSVRGGDGYTF	-	once	TRBV30	TRBJ1-2
TGTGCCAGTAGTATGAACTTCTACAATGAGCAGTTCTTC	CASSMNFYNEQFF	-	-	TRBV19	TRBJ2-1
TGTGCCAGCAGTGAAGGAACCGGGACAACGAACACCGGGGAGCTGTTTTTT	CASSEGTGTTNTGELFF	-	-	TRBV25-1	TRBJ2-2
TGTGCCAGCAGTATTAGCGGGAGCTCCTACAATGAGCAGTTCTTC	CASSISGSSYNEQFF	TRBD2	-	TRBV25-1	TRBJ2-1
TGTGCCATCAGTGACGGGACTAGCGGTCCCCAAGAGACCCAGTACTTC	CAISDGTSGPQETQYF	TRBD2	-	TRBV10-3	TRBJ2-5
TGTGCCAGCAGCACCCGGACTAGCGGGACCTACGAGCAGTACTTC	CASSTRTSGTYEQYF	TRBD2	-	TRBV13	TRBJ2-7
TGTGCCAGCAGCGCCGACAGGGGGCCAGCTTCAACAGATACGCAGTATTTT	CASSADRGPASTDTQYF	TRBD1	-	TRBV5-6	TRBJ2-3
TGTGCCAGCAGCCCCGGACTAGCGGGAGCCCAAGAGACCCAGTACTTC	CASSPGLAGAQETQYF	TRBD2	-	TRBV3-1/TRBV3-2	TRBJ2-5
TGTGCCACTTGGGGGGGCGGAGGGGGTTCATGGAACACTGAAGCTTTCTTT	CATWGGGGGSWNTEAFF	-	once	TRBV10-3	TRBJ1-1
TGCGCCAGCAGCCATGGAGGGAACACTGAAGCTTTCTTT	CASSHGGNTEAFF	-	-	TRBV4-1	TRBJ1-1
TGTGCCACCAGTGATGGACTAGTCAATGAGCAGTTCTTC	CATSDGLVNEQFF	TRBD2	-	TRBV24-1	TRBJ2-1
TGTGCCAGCAGCGCACAACTAGCGGGAGGCGTCATGGAGTTCTTC	CASSAQLAGGVMEFF	TRBD2	-	TRBV7-9	TRBJ2-1
TGTGCCAGCAGCCCCGTACTAGACACCGGGGAGCTGTTTTTT	CASSPVLDTGELFF	-	-	TRBV3-1/TRBV3-2	TRBJ2-2
TGTGCCAGCAGCTCCGGGACTAGCGGGAAGACGCAGTATTTT	CASSSGTSGKTQYF	TRBD2	-	TRBV2	TRBJ2-3
TGTGCCAGCAGTGGTACAGGGGCGGCTCAGCCCCAGCATTTT	CASSGTGAAQPQHF	TRBD1	-	TRBV2	TRBJ1-5
TGTGCCAGCAGCTCCGGGACTGGGATCTACGAGCAGTACTTC	CASSSGTGIYEQYF	-	-	TRBV7-2	TRBJ2-7
TGTGCCAGCAGCGAGACAGGGGGCGCGAATACGCAGTATTTT	CASSETGGANTQYF	TRBD1	-	TRBV6-5	TRBJ2-3
TGCGCCAGCAGCTTGGGAGGACGGGACAGGCTATCCTACGAGCAGTACTTC	CASSLGGRDRLSYEQYF	TRBD1	-	TRBV5-1	TRBJ2-7
TGCGCCAGCAGGCGACAGGGGGCGACTATTGTTGAAGCTTTCTTT	CASRRQGATIVEAFF	TRBD1	-	TRBV5-1	TRBJ1-1
TGTGCCAGCAGTGAAGGACGAGCGGGAGCTCCTGAGTATGAGCAGTTCTTC	CASSEGRAGAPEYEQFF	TRBD2	-	TRBV25-1	TRBJ2-1
TGTGCCAGCAGCCCCGGGGGAACTAACTATGGCTACACCTTC	CASSPGGTNYGYTF	-	-	TRBV2	TRBJ1-2